A selection of T cell receptor beta chains follows, all from one sample in a study of blood T cell repertoires in COVID-19. The method was immunoSEQ multiplex PCR; TCRdb's version includes in-frame clones alone and lacks a portion of them. The table has around 210,000 clones, 70% to 90% seen once. The sequencing sample was made of peripheral blood. The receptors here all came from a woman aged 70-85 years with acute or convalescent COVID-19. The CDR3 runs from the conserved cysteine through the conserved F or W. A D gene is named only where the DNA matches it firmly. The size entry is marked missing in some rows and otherwise reads once, few, many or a size class.

>NA|NA|TRBV5-1|TRBJ1-1
TGCGCCAGCAGCTTAACAGGTGCTTTGAACACTGAAGCTTTCTTT
CASSLTGALNTEAFF
>TRBD1|NA|TRBV6-5|TRBJ2-5
TGTGCCAGCAGCTGGACAGGGGGCCAAGAGACCCAGTACTTC
CASSWTGGQETQYF
>NA|NA|TRBV3-1/TRBV3-2|TRBJ2-1
TGTGCCAGCAGCCAAGCGGGAAACAATGAGCAGTTCTTC
CASSQAGNNEQFF
>TRBD1|few|TRBV19|TRBJ2-7
TGTGCCAGTAGACCAGGACAGGGTGGCAGCGAGCAGTACTTC
CASRPGQGGSEQYF
>TRBD1|NA|TRBV7-2|TRBJ1-2
TGTGCCAGCAGCCTAACGTCAGGGGGCTATGGCTACACCTTC
CASSLTSGGYGYTF
>TRBD1|NA|TRBV7-9|TRBJ1-4
TGTGCCAGCAGCCGTGGACAGGGTCGAAATGAAAAACTGTTTTTT
CASSRGQGRNEKLFF
>TRBD1|NA|TRBV2|TRBJ1-2
TGTGCCAGCTCGTTCGGGACAGGTCCCTATGGCTACACCTTC
CASSFGTGPYGYTF
>NA|NA|TRBV27|TRBJ1-2
TGTGCCAGCAGTTTATCACCAGGAATCTATGGCTACACCTTC
CASSLSPGIYGYTF
>TRBD1|NA|TRBV18|TRBJ2-7
TGTGCCAGCTCACCATTCAGGAGGACAGGGGGGGAAGAGCAGTACTTC
CASSPFRRTGGEEQYF
>NA|NA|TRBV7-9|TRBJ2-7
TGTGCCAGCAGCTCCTCGGGTTACGAGCAGTACTTC
CASSSSGYEQYF
>NA|NA|TRBV19|TRBJ1-1
TGTGCCAGTAGATATCGAAGGGGCCAAGGGAATGAAGCTTTCTTT
CASRYRRGQGNEAFF
>TRBD1|NA|TRBV4-2|TRBJ2-1
TGTGCCAGCAGCATAACTTTAGGGACAGGGAGAAATGAGCAGTTCTTC
CASSITLGTGRNEQFF
>NA|once|TRBV5-1|TRBJ1-3
TGCGCCAGCAGCTTAAGGAGCTCTGGAAACACCATATATTTT
CASSLRSSGNTIYF
>TRBD2|NA|TRBV19|TRBJ2-1
TGTGCCAGTAGTAGCCTAGCGGGGGGCAATGAGCAGTTCTTC
CASSSLAGGNEQFF
>NA|NA|TRBV12-5|TRBJ2-7
TGTGCTAGTGGTTTGGCCCCCTCGGGCGAGCAGTACTTC
CASGLAPSGEQYF
>NA|NA|TRBV7-9|TRBJ1-6
TGTGCCAGCGGGGAGAGACTGGGTGGTAATTCACCCCTCCACTTT
CASGERLGGNSPLHF
>NA|NA|TRBV2|TRBJ2-1
TGTGCCAGCAGTGGCTTTCTGGGACAAGCTGAGCAGTTCTTC
CASSGFLGQAEQFF
>NA|NA|TRBV12-5|TRBJ2-2
TGTGCTAGTGGCCCTACAGGTTACACCGGGGAGCTGTTTTTT
CASGPTGYTGELFF
>TRBD2|NA|TRBV19|TRBJ2-5
TGTGCCAGTGCTACTAGCGGGGCTCAAGAGACCCAGTACTTC
CASATSGAQETQYF
>NA|NA|TRBV7-8|TRBJ1-6
TGTGCCAGCAGCTTAGGTGGGGGGGGTTCCTATAATTCACCCCTCCACTTT
CASSLGGGGSYNSPLHF
>NA|once|TRBV7-3|TRBJ2-1
TGTGCCAGCAGCATTCTGCCGGGAGACTACAATGAGCAGTTCTTC
CASSILPGDYNEQFF
>TRBD1|NA|TRBV6-1|TRBJ1-1
TGTGCCAGCAGTGCTGGACAGGGGGTGGTTGCGCGGACTGAAGCTTTCTTT
CASSAGQGVVARTEAFF
>NA|NA|TRBV5-5|TRBJ2-1
TGTGCCAGCAGCTTGGAAGGGTCTCTAGCTTACAATGAGCAGTTCTTC
CASSLEGSLAYNEQFF
>TRBD2|NA|TRBV7-6|TRBJ2-7
TGTGCCAGCAGCCCGATGACTAGCGGGAGCTCCTACGAGCAGTACTTC
CASSPMTSGSSYEQYF
>NA|NA|TRBV18|TRBJ1-2
TGTGCCAGCTCACCACAGCAGACAGCCTCCTATGGCTACACCTTC
CASSPQQTASYGYTF
>NA|NA|TRBV5-4|TRBJ1-6
TGTGCCAGCAGTCCCCGGGGTCCAATGGGGTCACCCCTCCACTTT
CASSPRGPMGSPLHF